This TCR beta chain was profiled in a study of shared clonotypes between healthy human individuals. General observations from the study: Depth of sequencing was expected to influence donor clonotype sharing.

Comments on this clone: What it recognizes is unknown. In the same sample, other DNA sequences code for this CDR3.

Sequencing was performed with immunoSEQ multiplex PCR; in TCRdb, only in-frame clones are kept and a portion is missing. The data show approximately 740,000 clones, with about 74% seen just once and around 1.6% held by the top ten. Per germline, CDR1 MNHEY and CDR2 SVGAGI. The CDR3 is 14 residues long. Trimming cost V 0 bases and J 3 bases, with 8 bases left between them. The sequence derives from a woman aged 25 to 39 in good health. This sequence joins TRBV6-5 and TRBJ1-2; D gene unclear. Input material: memory CD4+ T cells sorted from blood. Subset in this sample: CD45RA-negative fraction. The CDR3 DNA reads TGTGCCAGCAGTTACTCGCCAGGTGACTATGGCTACACCTTC. This gives the protein CASSYSPGDYGYTF.